This T cell receptor beta chain derives from a study of cytomegalovirus exposure and HLA in healthy donors. CDR3 length: 13 amino acids. Germline V gives CDR1 MNHEY, CDR2 SVGAGI. The trim removed 6 bases at V and 5 bases at J, leaving 6 bases unmatched. Primers for the PCR totalled 60 Vbeta and 13 Jbeta. Using immunoSEQ multiplex PCR, the repertoire was profiled, and TCRdb retains in-frame clones only, with some absent. The sample has about 65,000 clones, around 73% seen once. This clone was seen once. This chain connects TRBV6-5 to TRBJ1-1, with TRBD1 identical over 7 bases. The sequenced sample consisted of PBMCs. The source of this sequence is a girl aged 10-17 years in good health and CMV-seropositive. As DNA, the CDR3 is TGTGCCAGCAGACCGCCAGGGGGAACTGAAGCTTTCTTT. Protein product: CASRPPGGTEAFF.